Presented here are 31 T cell receptor beta chains from one specimen sequenced in a study of blood T cell repertoires in COVID-19. Using immunoSEQ multiplex PCR, the repertoire was profiled, and TCRdb retains in-frame clones only, with some absent. Altogether about 130,000 clones are present, approximately 80% being singletons, with the ten largest covering 37%. Sequencing was done on a sample of peripheral blood. These receptors were taken from a man between 40 and 49 years old with active or convalescent COVID-19.

The rearrangement uses TRBV7-2 and TRBJ1-5; D gene ambiguous. The CDR3 covers 12 residues. Germline-derived CDR1 and CDR2 are SGHTA and FQGNSA. The germline V and J ends were trimmed by 5 bases and 7 bases, with 9 bases remaining between them. The CDR3 here is CASSGSSQPQHF. CDR3 DNA: TGTGCCAGCAGCGGGAGCTCGCAGCCCCAGCATTTT.

The chain is built from TRBV28 and TRBJ2-1, with D maybe TRBD2 (6 bases). Trimming removed 6 bases at V and 6 bases at J, with 18 bases between. The CDR3 is 15 residues long. The germline gives CDR1 MDHEN, CDR2 SYDVKM. The CDR3 is CASSPAPRGLNEQFF. In DNA, the CDR3 is TGTGCCAGCAGCCCCGCCCCCCGGGGACTCAATGAGCAGTTCTTC.

This chain joins TRBV13 and TRBJ1-2; D is undetermined. V shed 5 bases and J shed 6 bases, with 13 bases lying between them. This CDR3 has 13 amino acids. CDR1 is PRHDT, CDR2 FYEKMQ, per germline (reference sequence). The CDR3 DNA is TGTGCCAGCAGCGACGGCGGATGGGATGGCTACACCTTC. Encoded protein: CASSDGGWDGYTF.

The chain couples TRBV7-2 to TRBJ1-1, with D possibly matching TRBD1 (5 bases). The CDR3 runs to 11 residues. Germline V lookup: CDR1 SGHTA, CDR2 FQGNSA. V lost 5 bases, J lost 10 bases, and 11 bases lay in between. The CDR3: CASSRGGRAFF. CDR3 coding DNA: TGTGCCAGCAGCCGGGGGGGTAGAGCTTTCTTT.

The gene calls are TRBV19 and TRBJ2-6, with a possible D match to TRBD2 (5 bases). Germline CDR1 and CDR2: LNHDA and SQIVND (reference sequence). Trimming removed 5 bases at V and 1 base at J, with 21 bases between. The CDR3 length is 19 residues. The CDR3 loop is CASSPQHSGITSGANVLTF. The DNA for the CDR3 is TGTGCCAGTAGTCCTCAACACAGCGGTATAACTTCTGGGGCCAACGTCCTGACTTTC.

V usage is TRBV5-1 and J usage is TRBJ1-1, with D possibly being TRBD1 (5 bases). V lost 4 bases, J lost 5 bases, and 18 bases lay in between. Germline loops: CDR1 SGHRS, CDR2 YFSETQ. The CDR3 contains 15 residues. CDR3 loop: CASSRGASDLTEAFF. In nucleotides, the CDR3 is TGCGCCAGCAGCCGTGGGGCGTCGGATTTAACTGAAGCTTTCTTT.

DNA for the CDR3: TGCAGCGTCGCGTCGGGGGGAAAGGTAGAGCCCCAGCATTTT. Its protein is CSVASGGKVEPQHF. The chain links TRBV29-1 to TRBJ1-5; D is perhaps TRBD1 (5 bases). CDR3 length: 14 amino acids. CDR1 and CDR2 (germline): SQVTM, ANQGSEA. Trimming removed 6 bases at V and 8 bases at J, with 20 bases between.

V gene TRBV6-5 combines with J gene TRBJ2-6; no clear D gene. Germline assignment: CDR1 MNHEY and CDR2 SVGAGI. V lost 3 bases to trimming and J lost 0 bases, with 6 bases between them. The CDR3 has 15 residues. The CDR3 DNA sequence: TGTGCCAGCAGTTATACAGACTCTGGGGCCAACGTCCTGACTTTC. Translated: CASSYTDSGANVLTF.

This clone turned up a few times. V usage is TRBV5-1 and J usage is TRBJ1-1, with D unresolved. Trimming shortened V by 3 bases and J by 6 bases, and 27 bases separated the two germline ends. There are 18 residues in the CDR3. Germline V CDR1 and CDR2: SGHRS, YFSETQ. The CDR3 protein is CASSSDLAGLPWGAEAFF. CDR3 bases: TGCGCCAGCAGCTCAGACCTTGCGGGTCTACCTTGGGGAGCTGAAGCTTTCTTT.

The chain is built from TRBV7-9 and TRBJ1-1; weak D call: TRBD1 (6 bases). This CDR3 contains 16 residues. The germline V gene has CDR1 SEHNR and CDR2 FQNEAQ (reference sequence). Trimming cost V 10 bases and J 3 bases, with 24 bases left between them. For the CDR3, the DNA is TGTGCCACCAAACCACCACCACAGGGAAGATACACTGAAGCTTTCTTT. It encodes CATKPPPQGRYTEAFF.

The V gene is TRBV15, the J gene TRBJ1-5, with D possibly being TRBD1 (5 bases). Looked up from germline, CDR1 is LNHNV and CDR2 is YYDKDF (reference sequence). The CDR3 contains 15 residues. The germline V and J ends were trimmed by 0 bases and 9 bases, with 15 bases remaining between them. Here the CDR3 reads CATSRDEEGRGPQHF. The DNA of the CDR3 is TGTGCCACCAGCAGAGATGAGGAGGGTAGGGGGCCCCAGCATTTT.

The chain joins TRBV7-8 to TRBJ1-5; D may be TRBD1 (6 bases). This CDR3 spans 17 amino acids. The V end was cut by 3 bases, the J end by 1 base, with 16 bases between. Germline-derived CDR1 and CDR2 are SGHVS and FQNEAQ. This chain's CDR3 is CASSFGFSGQSNQPQHF. In nucleotides, the CDR3 is TGTGCCAGCAGCTTCGGGTTCTCAGGACAGAGCAATCAGCCCCAGCATTTT.

The chain combines TRBV30 with TRBJ1-6, with D possibly TRBD1 on 6 matching bases. The CDR3 length is 15 residues. V lost 4 bases and J 7 bases, leaving 17 bases between the germline ends. Germline loops: CDR1 GTSNPN, CDR2 SVGIG (reference sequence). The CDR3 region has the DNA TGTGCCTGGACCCTCCCCGGACAGAGGAATTCACCCCTCCACTTT. Encoded protein: CAWTLPGQRNSPLHF.

CDR3: CASSRDRAGGEKLFF. In DNA form, the CDR3 reads TGCGCCAGCAGCCGGGACAGAGCGGGCGGTGAAAAACTGTTTTTT. The chain uses TRBV4-3 and TRBJ1-4; 7 positions match TRBD1. Germline V gene sequence: CDR1 LGHNA, CDR2 YSLEER. CDR3 size: 15 residues. The V segment lost 4 bases and the J segment 7 bases; nucleotides outside the gene matches: 9.

The chain has TRBV27 and TRBJ1-6; maybe TRBD1 (5 bases). The germline V and J ends were trimmed by 6 bases and 7 bases, with 22 bases remaining between them. CDR3 length equals 17 residues. The germline V gene has CDR1 MNHEY and CDR2 SMNVEV (reference sequence). This CDR3 is CASSSRWGRLSNSPLHF. The CDR3 nucleotides read TGTGCCAGCAGCTCCCGCTGGGGGAGGCTTTCGAATTCACCCCTCCACTTT.

The CDR3 protein is CATSDYGTGGNYGYTF. CDR3 nucleotides: TGTGCCACCAGTGATTATGGGACAGGGGGGAACTATGGCTACACCTTC. The chain is built from TRBV24-1 and TRBJ1-2; 11 bases align to TRBD1. Germline loops: CDR1 KGHDR, CDR2 SFDVKD. The CDR3 extends over 16 amino acids. V gave up 2 bases and J gave up 2 bases; unmatched junction bases: 3.

V gene TRBV28 combines with J gene TRBJ2-7; TRBD1 is a possible D gene (5 bases). CDR1 and CDR2 from the germline V gene are MDHEN and SYDVKM. V gave up 4 bases and J gave up 4 bases, with 11 bases separating them. This CDR3 is built from 13 residues. The DNA for the CDR3 is TGTGCCAGCAGTTCTCGAAACAGGTACGAGCAGTACTTC. Amino acid sequence: CASSSRNRYEQYF.

A note on this clone: The junction does not match germline at one end; this may be a read error. The chain carries TRBV9 and TRBJ2-1, with a tentative D call TRBD1 (6 bases). The CDR3 spans 15 residues. Germline CDR1 is SGDLS and CDR2 is YYNGEE. The CDR3 sequence: CASSVNRASHNEQFF. CDR3 nucleotide sequence: TGTGCCAGCAGCGTAAACAGGGCCTCCCACAATGAGCAGTTCTTC.

V usage is TRBV30 and J usage is TRBJ2-7; D might be TRBD1 (5 bases). CDR3 length: 14 residues. The germline CDR1 and CDR2 sequences are GTSNPN and SVGIG (reference sequence). V shed 0 bases and J shed 5 bases, with 14 bases lying between them. The CDR3, as DNA: TGTGCCTGGAGTGTAGCCCCCAGGGCAGACGAGCAGTACTTC. Translating it yields CAWSVAPRADEQYF.

As DNA, the CDR3 is TGTGCCACCGACAGGGGCCCCAATCAGCCCCAGCATTTT. Translation: CATDRGPNQPQHF. The V gene is TRBV24-1, the J gene TRBJ1-5; 8 bases are shared with TRBD1. The germline V gene encodes CDR1 KGHDR and CDR2 SFDVKD. The V gene end was trimmed by 9 bases and the J gene end by 3 bases; junction bases not matched to a gene: 3. CDR3 length equals 13 residues.

This clone was counted a few times. V gene TRBV9 combines with J gene TRBJ2-3, with 9 bases that match TRBD2. Losses at the gene ends were 0 bases for V and 2 bases for J; bases not matched to a gene: 1. The CDR3 sequence is 15 residues long. The germline V gene has CDR1 SGDLS and CDR2 YYNGEE. CDR3: CASSVGTSATDTQYF. The DNA for the CDR3 is TGTGCCAGCAGCGTAGGGACTAGCGCCACAGATACGCAGTATTTT.

The chain couples TRBV21-1 to TRBJ2-1; the table's D call, TRBD2, has no DNA check behind it. TRBV21-1 is classified as a pseudogene. CDR3 length: 15 amino acids. CDR3 sequence (DNA): TGTGCCAGCAGCAAAAGACGTCGGGCCTACAATGAGCAGTTCTTC. Translation: CASSKRRRAYNEQFF.

The chain couples TRBV25-1 to TRBJ2-5; tentative D call: TRBD1 (6 bases). CDR1 MGHDK and CDR2 SYGVNS come from the germline V gene. The CDR3 is made up of 15 amino acids. V lost 6 bases and J lost 5, with 19 bases in between. This chain's CDR3 is CASSRLPRGEETQYF. The CDR3 region has the DNA TGTGCCAGCAGCCGCCTTCCCAGGGGTGAGGAGACCCAGTACTTC.

The chain is built from TRBV5-1 and TRBJ2-2, with a weak D call TRBD2 (5 bases). V was shortened by 8 bases and J by 0 bases, with 17 bases between the two germline ends. The CDR3 consists of 16 residues. Looked up from germline, CDR1 is SGHRS and CDR2 is YFSETQ. This CDR3 reads CASQSRGGPNTGELFF. The CDR3 region has the DNA TGCGCCAGTCAGTCCCGAGGAGGCCCGAACACCGGGGAGCTGTTTTTT.

The chain is built from TRBV5-4 and TRBJ1-2, with 9 bases identical to TRBD1. Germline values: CDR1 SGHNT, CDR2 YYREEE (reference sequence). The CDR3 extends over 15 amino acids. The J segment lost 4 bases and the V segment lost 4 bases, leaving 8 bases of the junction unmatched. CDR3 coding DNA: TGTGCCAGCAGCAACCGGGACAGGGACCTCTATGGCTACACCTTC. It translates to CASSNRDRDLYGYTF. Variable domain in full (rest from reference TRBV5-4 and TRBJ1-2): ETGVTQSPTHLIKTRGQQVTLRCSSQSGHNTVSWYQQALGQGPQFIFQYYREEENGRGNFPPRFSGLQFPNYSSELNVNALELDDSALYLCASSNRDRDLYGYTFGSGTRLTVV.

Concerning this clone: At one end, the junction sequence differs from germline, possibly due to a read error. V is TRBV5-1 and J is TRBJ1-2, with D hard to call. Germline lookup yields CDR1 SGHRS and CDR2 YFSETQ. This CDR3 contains 11 residues. CDR3 sequence reads: CASSLGGTSAF. The CDR3 bases are TGCGCCAGCAGCTTGGGCGGAACCTCGGCCTTC.

This clone was seen a handful of times. The chain is built from TRBV6-6 and TRBJ2-7; 7 bases are a match to TRBD2. The CDR3 has 14 amino acids. Germline CDR1 MNHNY, CDR2 SVGAGI (reference sequence). The V segment lost 2 bases and the J segment 3 bases; nucleotides outside the gene matches: 4. The CDR3 loop reads CASSYGAGLYEQYF. CDR3 in DNA: TGTGCCAGCAGTTACGGAGCGGGACTCTACGAGCAGTACTTC.

Only a few counts were recorded for this clone. This chain links TRBV15 with TRBJ1-2, with D perhaps matching TRBD1 (5 bases). Germline assignment: CDR1 LNHNV and CDR2 YYDKDF (reference sequence). The CDR3 is 15 residues long. The V gene lost 0 bases and the J gene lost 7 bases, with 15 bases spanning the gap. CDR3 loop: CATSRDFGGSPGYTF. The DNA of the CDR3 is TGTGCCACCAGCAGAGATTTCGGGGGGTCACCTGGCTACACCTTC.

By its share, this clone is medium-sized. The chain employs TRBV4-2 and TRBJ2-7, with a tentative D call TRBD2 (5 bases). From germline, CDR1 is LGHNA and CDR2 YNFKEQ. This CDR3 has 13 amino acids. The V end lost 5 bases, the J end lost 0 bases, and 8 bases lay between the germline ends. The CDR3 DNA is TGTGCCAGCAGCGCAGCGGTCTCCTACGAGCAGTACTTC. Translated: CASSAAVSYEQYF.

The V call is TRBV5-6, the J call TRBJ2-5, with D unresolved. The germline V gene encodes CDR1 SGHDT and CDR2 YYEEEE. V was shortened by 1 base and J by 6 bases, with 13 bases between the two germline ends. The CDR3 spans 14 residues. The CDR3 protein is CASSLSTARQTQYF. In nucleotides, the CDR3 is TGTGCCAGCAGCTTGAGTACAGCCAGGCAGACCCAGTACTTC.

The gene calls are TRBV5-4 and TRBJ1-2; 10 bases line up with TRBD1. This CDR3 is 15 amino acids long. In germline, CDR1 is SGHNT, CDR2 YYREEE (reference sequence). V was pared by 2 bases and J by 4 bases, with 5 bases of the junction left unmatched. The CDR3 is CASSLGQGEFYGYTF. The CDR3 nucleotides are TGTGCCAGCAGCTTAGGACAGGGGGAATTCTATGGCTACACCTTC.